This TCR beta chain appears in the sequencing data of a study of shared clonotypes between healthy human individuals (dated by TCRdb to about 2020). About the investigation overall: The cohort included a few men and two women between 18 and 49 years of age. For each donor, CD4 naive and CD4 memory were each given three plates, CD8 naive was given two plates, and CD8 memory was given one plate. The study deeply sequenced blood TCR repertoires of five healthy adults to estimate repertoire size and the extent of clonotype sharing between individuals. To increase sequencing depth and limit assay-specific biases, TCR repertoire library preparation and sequencing were carried out by different laboratories using diverse techniques. Leukapheresis yielded between about 0.9 and 10 billion PBMCs per donor. The research as a whole found: Incomplete sequencing was indicated by rarefaction of sorted-subset datasets, despite the large sequencing depth. Roughly 5.2% of naive CD4, around 4% of naive CD8, approximately 2% of memory CD4, and 0.35% to 0.5% of memory CD8 clonotypes were shared across a few donors. Pairwise subsampling led to the expectation that sequencing depth would affect the degree of clonotype sharing among donors. Sampling was restricted to blood, and TCR repertoires in tissue are likely to differ from TCR repertoires in blood. Clonotypes shared by all four sorted-subset donors showed higher generation probabilities than non-shared clonotypes. Larger estimated clonotype richness was generally found for naive subsets than for memory subsets. Because the study included a small number of donors, the genetic and exposure-history diversity represented was limited.

As for this clone: This clone's antigen is unknown. One base away there is no much larger clone; base qualities are not given.

TCR CDR3 regions were amplified from genomic DNA by multiplex PCR using the deep immunoSEQ assay. Extracted genomic DNA from each cell subset was spread evenly across all wells of several immunoSEQ 96-well plates, with each plate serving as a replicate. For sorted subsets, 200 ng of genomic DNA, equivalent to around 31,000 T cell genomes, went into each replicate PCR. Purified libraries were measured with a Qubit 3.0 fluorometer, size-checked on a Bioanalyzer 2100, and measured again with the KAPA Library Quantification kit. Every immunoSEQ 96-well plate was sequenced on a dedicated single-read 150-cycle Illumina NextSeq 550 flow cell. In the original analysis: Because the immunoSEQ output held only junctional sequences and lacked quality scores, the filtering could not match the filtering applied to full-length reads. Sequences were annotated with PyIR, a Python wrapper for IgBLAST v1.9, and V/J genes and CDR3 were assigned using IMGT germline references. Any read was removed if the V/J assignment was weak (E-value above 1e-6), the CDR3 was missing, or the read contained stop codons, out-of-frame junctions, or ambiguous translated residues. V3J clonotypes were defined as sequences sharing the same inferred V gene, J gene, and CDR3 amino acid sequence. To compute the percentage overlap between repertoires, the number of shared unique clonotypes was divided by the size of the smaller repertoire. RTK rarefaction, the Chao1 estimator, and Recon v2.1 estimates of unobserved clonotypes were used to assess repertoire richness. For all TCRbeta clonotypes obtained by the gDNA method from a few donors, generation probabilities were computed with OLGA. TCRdb retrieved this table from immuneACCESS and kept in-frame rearrangements only. Not all clones are present; in checked studies, unresolved V genes account for under half, and no reason is known for the remainder. The DNA gave D and trimming, while V, J and clone size come from that table. Present in this sample are over a million clones, around 82% of which were seen just once. The ten largest clones add up to approximately 0.56% of the sample.

Donors were healthy HIV-negative adults with no recently reported acute infections or vaccinations. Only Caucasian adults living in Nashville, Tennessee, USA were represented among the donors. CD4+ T cells were enriched by magnetic negative selection, after which naive cells were positively selected on CD45RA and the negative fraction was taken as the memory subset. Blood was collected by leukapheresis, and PBMCs were isolated by Ficoll-Histopaque density gradient centrifugation and then cryopreserved in liquid nitrogen vapor phase. Analytical flow cytometry was used to check the purity and quantity of each magnetically sorted T cell population. Each sorted fraction had its genomic DNA isolated and then quantified by UV absorbance on a Nanodrop 2000c. From the cysteine up to the phenylalanine, the CDR3 has a length of 15 residues. Solely the CDR3 DNA is kept, with 45 bases framed from the first base. The germline V gene encodes CDR1 MNHNS and CDR2 SASEGT. Trimming accounts for 3 bases at V and 7 bases at J, while the number of junction bases matched to no gene is 8.

Sequenced sample: memory CD4+ T cells from PBMCs. Sample cell subset or site, as interpreted from the label and publication: CD45RA-negative fraction. The chain is assembled from TRBV6-1 and TRBJ1-2, and 10 junction bases match TRBD1. The receptor was isolated from a man between 18 and 35 years old in good health. Some clones in this sample may be carry-over from other donors' samples. This receptor has the CDR3 CASSDPGQGNGGYTF. The bases read TGTGCCAGCAGTGATCCGGGACAGGGGAACGGTGGCTACACCTTC.